The T cell receptor beta chain under discussion was sequenced for a study of cytomegalovirus exposure and HLA in healthy donors. Whole-study findings and limits: Later on, an analysis found that several of the most significant clusters appeared to be linked to common viral pathogens, which included parvovirus B19. Available immune exposure information was restricted to CMV serostatus only. The study recorded fewer than 200 TCR beta chains that were cytomegalovirus-associated.

Amplification used 60 Vbeta primers and 13 Jbeta primers. The method was immunoSEQ multiplex PCR; TCRdb's version includes in-frame clones alone and lacks a portion of them. The sample shows 80,000 or so clones, around 60% of them seen only once. Details on this clone: The target antigen is unknown.

This CDR3 has 14 residues. Trimming removed 7 bases from V and 7 bases from J; junction bases left unmatched: 9. Germline V CDR1 and CDR2: SNHLY, FYNNEI. Sequencing was carried out using PBMCs. The V gene is TRBV2, the J gene TRBJ1-1, with TRBD1 matching over 10 bases. This TCR was recovered from a male donor in good health and CMV-seropositive. Written as DNA, the CDR3 is TGTGCCAGCATCCAGTCGGGGACAGGGGTTGAAGCTTTCTTT. Translated: CASIQSGTGVEAFF.